This T cell receptor beta chain was captured in a study of PD-L1 blockade in urothelial cancer. General study results and limits: Durable-benefit patients had greater expansion of tumor-associated blood clones at 3 weeks.

Time point: peripheral blood 6 weeks after treatment start. Every PCR got spiked synthetic TCR analog templates. Produced via immunoSEQ multiplex PCR; TCRdb's table is partial and in-frame only. The sample has more than 95,000 clones, roughly 88% seen once; the top ten hold 2.4%. For this clone: Its matching antigen is unknown.

V was trimmed by 1 base and J by 6 bases, leaving 15 bases between them. Germline loops: CDR1 MGHRA, CDR2 YSYEKL. The CDR3 loop spans 15 amino acids. The J gene is TRBJ1-2, the V gene TRBV4-1; D is perhaps TRBD1 (6 bases). The sample in question was PBMCs, obtained around atezolizumab (anti-PD-L1) treatment. The origin of this receptor is a man in his fifties or sixties with urothelial cancer. In nucleotides, the CDR3 is TGCGCCAGCAGCCAAGTCTTCAGAGGGGGGGATGGCTACACCTTC. The encoded protein is CASSQVFRGGDGYTF.